This is a list of T cell receptor beta chains from one sample in a study of OX40 agonist ivuxolimab in advanced cancers. Some clones are missing from TCRdb's copy, which holds only in-frame ones; the method was immunoSEQ multiplex PCR. The sample has around 89,000 clones; about nine tenths are singletons. The source was CD4+ or CD8+ T cells sorted from blood, collected in a trial of the OX40 agonist ivuxolimab. The receptors come from an adult with an advanced solid tumor such as melanoma, head and neck, liver or kidney cancer. Each CDR3 is given with its conserved first and last residue. The D gene is left open where the match is weak. Clone size is given for some rows only: seen once, a few or many times, or a class if the clone is expanded.

clone size	D gene	V gene	J gene	CDR3 protein	CDR3 DNA
NA	NA	TRBV19	TRBJ2-3	CASSVHTGRSTDTQYF	TGTGCCAGTAGTGTACACACAGGACGTAGCACAGATACGCAGTATTTT
NA	NA	TRBV28	TRBJ1-4	CASGSASFGNEKLFF	TGTGCCAGCGGCAGCGCGTCTTTCGGAAATGAAAAACTGTTTTTT
NA	TRBD1	TRBV10-3	TRBJ1-2	CAISASGTGTYGYTF	TGTGCCATCAGTGCGTCCGGGACAGGGACCTATGGCTACACCTTC
NA	TRBD1	TRBV28	TRBJ1-1	CASSPGQGIAFF	TGTGCCAGCAGTCCCGGACAGGGGATTGCTTTCTTT
NA	TRBD1	TRBV18	TRBJ1-2	CASSPRPLDRVSGYTF	TGTGCCAGCTCACCACGCCCCCTGGACAGGGTGTCTGGCTACACCTTC
NA	NA	TRBV18	TRBJ1-4	CASSPGTTNEKLFF	TGTGCCAGCTCACCAGGAACAACTAATGAAAAACTGTTTTTT
NA	NA	TRBV28	TRBJ1-2	CASSLGAPGSGYTF	TGTGCCAGCAGTCTCGGGGCCCCCGGGAGTGGCTACACCTTC
NA	NA	TRBV27	TRBJ2-1	CASSFGQHNEQFF	TGTGCCAGCAGTTTCGGACAGCACAATGAGCAGTTCTTC
once	NA	TRBV19	TRBJ1-5	CASSIPGLDNQPQHF	TGTGCCAGTAGTATCCCAGGGCTTGACAATCAGCCCCAGCATTTT
NA	TRBD1	TRBV5-7	TRBJ1-4	CASSPTGQASSTINEKLFF	TGTGCCAGCAGCCCGACGGGACAGGCGTCATCCACCATTAATGAAAAACTGTTTTTT
NA	NA	TRBV19	TRBJ1-3	CATGPDYSGNTIYF	TGTGCCACCGGTCCCGATTACTCTGGAAACACCATATATTTT
NA	NA	TRBV10-3	TRBJ1-5	CAISELGNNQPQHF	TGTGCCATCAGTGAGCTGGGGAACAATCAGCCCCAGCATTTT
NA	NA	TRBV7-2	TRBJ1-2	CASSKGGGIYGYTF	TGTGCCAGCAGCAAGGGTGGCGGGATCTATGGCTACACCTTC
NA	NA	TRBV5-1	TRBJ2-3	CASSRRDQARTDTQYF	TGCGCCAGCAGCCGCCGGGATCAAGCACGGACAGATACGCAGTATTTT
NA	TRBD1	TRBV27	TRBJ1-2	CASSLTGQTGYGYTF	TGTGCCAGCAGTTTAACGGGACAGACAGGCTATGGCTACACCTTC
NA	NA	TRBV28	TRBJ1-5	CASSPTGSGNQPQHF	TGTGCCAGCAGCCCCACGGGTAGCGGCAATCAGCCCCAGCATTTT
NA	NA	TRBV29-1	TRBJ1-4	CSVRGADEKLFF	TGCAGCGTTCGAGGGGCGGATGAAAAACTGTTTTTT
NA	NA	TRBV5-1	TRBJ2-7	CASSLAGQSYEQYF	TGCGCCAGCAGCTTGGCCGGACAGTCCTACGAGCAGTACTTC
NA	TRBD1	TRBV18	TRBJ1-4	CASSPMAGQGGEKLFF	TGTGCCAGCTCACCGATGGCGGGACAGGGTGGAGAAAAACTGTTTTTT
NA	TRBD2	TRBV11-2	TRBJ2-5	CASSLRLAVETQYF	TGTGCCAGCAGCCTCCGACTAGCCGTAGAGACCCAGTACTTC
once	TRBD1	TRBV19	TRBJ2-1	CASSILGGDEQFF	TGTGCCAGTAGTATCCTAGGGGGCGATGAGCAGTTCTTC
NA	NA	TRBV5-6	TRBJ1-3	CASRRAGVAGNTIYF	TGTGCCAGCAGACGGGCCGGGGTAGCTGGAAACACCATATATTTT
NA	NA	TRBV19	TRBJ2-7	CASSIAGRSNEQYF	TGTGCCAGTAGTATAGCTGGGAGGTCCAACGAGCAGTACTTC
NA	NA	TRBV2	TRBJ1-6	CASSPATTNSPLHF	TGTGCCAGCAGTCCGGCCACTACTAATTCACCCCTCCACTTT
NA	TRBD1	TRBV2	TRBJ1-4	CASSIDRGRNEKLFF	TGTGCCAGCAGTATTGACAGGGGGCGTAATGAAAAACTGTTTTTT
NA	TRBD1	TRBV7-2	TRBJ1-1	CASSLVDRGRSGTEAFF	TGTGCCAGCAGCTTAGTTGACAGGGGGCGCAGTGGCACTGAAGCTTTCTTT
NA	NA	TRBV29-1	TRBJ1-2	CSVEDRLGQTNPYGYTF	TGCAGCGTTGAAGATCGACTCGGACAAACAAACCCATATGGCTACACCTTC
NA	NA	TRBV5-1	TRBJ2-7	CASSTATGTFYEQYF	TGCGCCAGCAGCACAGCAACCGGGACTTTCTACGAGCAGTACTTC